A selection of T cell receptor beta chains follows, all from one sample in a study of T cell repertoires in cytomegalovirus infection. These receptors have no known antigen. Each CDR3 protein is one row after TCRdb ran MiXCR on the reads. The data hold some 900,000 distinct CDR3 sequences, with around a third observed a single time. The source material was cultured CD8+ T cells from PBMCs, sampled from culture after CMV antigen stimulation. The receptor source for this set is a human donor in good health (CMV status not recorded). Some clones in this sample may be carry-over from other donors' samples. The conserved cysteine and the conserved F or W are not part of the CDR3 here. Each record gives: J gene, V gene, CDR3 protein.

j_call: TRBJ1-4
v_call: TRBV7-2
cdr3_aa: ASSPGLPGREKLF

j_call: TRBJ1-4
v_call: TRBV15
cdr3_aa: ATSRVTGGFGNEKLF

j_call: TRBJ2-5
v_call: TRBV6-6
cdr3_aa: ASSRDGRNAETQY

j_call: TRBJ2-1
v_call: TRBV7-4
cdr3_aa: ASSAPGGSGFYNEQF

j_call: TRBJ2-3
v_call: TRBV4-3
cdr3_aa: ASSQRFLAGGETDTQY

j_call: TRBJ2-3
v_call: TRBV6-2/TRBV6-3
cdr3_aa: ASRQGTTDTQY

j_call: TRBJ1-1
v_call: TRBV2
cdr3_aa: ASRGQGALGTEAF

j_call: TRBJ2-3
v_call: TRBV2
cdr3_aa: ASPDRVLDTQY

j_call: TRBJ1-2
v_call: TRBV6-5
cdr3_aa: ASSDPWAALGSYT

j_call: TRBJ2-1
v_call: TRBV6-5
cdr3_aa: ASSYFRTDYNEQF

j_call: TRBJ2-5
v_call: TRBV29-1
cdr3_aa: SVDMRGTETQY

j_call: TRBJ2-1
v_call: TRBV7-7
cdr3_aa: ASSLKLGGTDNEQF

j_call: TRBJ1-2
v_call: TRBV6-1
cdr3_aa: ASTATGSYT

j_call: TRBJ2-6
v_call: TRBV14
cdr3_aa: ASSLGTGRGNVLT

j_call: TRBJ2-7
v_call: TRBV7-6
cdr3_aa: ASSLSGSEYEQY

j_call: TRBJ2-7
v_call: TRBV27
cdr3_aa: ASSFTGGTYEQY

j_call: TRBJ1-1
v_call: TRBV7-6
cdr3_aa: ASSLSITDPRNTEAF

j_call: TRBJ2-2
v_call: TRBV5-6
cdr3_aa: ASSFYTSGNTGELF

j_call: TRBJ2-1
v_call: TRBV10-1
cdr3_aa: ASSARGYNEQF

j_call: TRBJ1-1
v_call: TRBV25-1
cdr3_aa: ATSTGDRAEAF

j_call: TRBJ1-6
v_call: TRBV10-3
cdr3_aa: AISRTDPLYNNSPLH

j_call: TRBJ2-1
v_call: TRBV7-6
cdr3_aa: ASSLGGASSRRDEQF

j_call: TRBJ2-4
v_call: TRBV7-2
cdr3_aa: ASSLVEEYENIQY

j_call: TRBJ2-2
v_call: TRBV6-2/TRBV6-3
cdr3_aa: ASSWGPRDRTNTGELF

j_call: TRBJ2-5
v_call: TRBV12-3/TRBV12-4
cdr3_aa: ASSSLSGEETQY

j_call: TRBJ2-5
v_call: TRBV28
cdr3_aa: ASGKRGRETQY

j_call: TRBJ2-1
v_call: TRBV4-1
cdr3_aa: ASSPSGTGVNEQF

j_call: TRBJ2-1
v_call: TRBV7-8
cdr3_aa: ASSLSGGGASSYNEQF

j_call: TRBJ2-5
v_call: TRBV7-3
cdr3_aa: AIRVAARETQY

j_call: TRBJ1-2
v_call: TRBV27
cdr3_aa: ASSLSGRVNILTNGYT

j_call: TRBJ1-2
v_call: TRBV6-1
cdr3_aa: ASSDIQGASGYT

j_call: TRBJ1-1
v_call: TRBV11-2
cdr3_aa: ASRFGNTEAF

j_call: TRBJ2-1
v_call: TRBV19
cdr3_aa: VSTPGGSYNEQF

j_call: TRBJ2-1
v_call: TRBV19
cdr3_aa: ASSKGQGINEQF

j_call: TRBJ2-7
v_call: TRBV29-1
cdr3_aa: SVMDSLYYEQY

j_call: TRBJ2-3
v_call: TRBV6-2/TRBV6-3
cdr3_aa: ASSPQGPVITDMQY

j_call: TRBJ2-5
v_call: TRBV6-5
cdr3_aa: AGGTDKRAQY

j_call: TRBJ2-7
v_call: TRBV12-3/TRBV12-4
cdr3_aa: ASSPLRFGYEQY

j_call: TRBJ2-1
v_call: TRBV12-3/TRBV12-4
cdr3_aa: ASSLDYRVWGYNEQF